This is a list of T cell receptor beta chains from one sample in a study of cytomegalovirus exposure and HLA in healthy donors. This table comes from immunoSEQ multiplex PCR, and its TCRdb copy is limited to in-frame clones, with some not included. The sample holds about 120,000 clones, approximately 78% seen once. Sample: PBMCs. These receptors were collected from a woman aged 40 to 50 in good health and CMV-seropositive. Each CDR3 is given with its conserved first and last residue. Fields, in order: clone size, D gene, J gene, V gene, CDR3 DNA, CDR3 protein. D genes are given only for firm matches. The size field is filled for only some rows; it gives once, few, many or a size class.

size: once
D: NA
J: TRBJ2-5
V: TRBV9
DNA: TGTGCCAGCAGCGCCCCCGGTCGGGGGGAGACCCAGTACTTC
CDR3: CASSAPGRGETQYF

size: few
D: NA
J: TRBJ2-3
V: TRBV7-9
DNA: TGTGCCAGCAGCTTAGGTAGTCCTGCAGATACGCAGTATTTT
CDR3: CASSLGSPADTQYF

size: NA
D: NA
J: TRBJ1-2
V: TRBV2
DNA: TGTGCCAGCACCCCCTGGGCCGCCGCGTGCACCTTC
CDR3: CASTPWAAACTF

size: NA
D: NA
J: TRBJ1-4
V: TRBV4-1
DNA: TGCGCCAGCAGCCAAGTTAGTACCCGGGAGGAAAAACTGTTTTTT
CDR3: CASSQVSTREEKLFF

size: few
D: TRBD1
J: TRBJ1-2
V: TRBV28
DNA: TGTGCCAGCAGTGACAGGGGTTATGGCTACACCTTC
CDR3: CASSDRGYGYTF

size: NA
D: NA
J: TRBJ1-2
V: TRBV5-6
DNA: TGTGCCAGCAGCGTGATGACGGGTTACGGCTACACCTTC
CDR3: CASSVMTGYGYTF

size: NA
D: TRBD1
J: TRBJ1-2
V: TRBV10-3
DNA: TGTGCCATCAGTGTGGACAGGCGAAACTATGGCTACACCTTC
CDR3: CAISVDRRNYGYTF

size: NA
D: NA
J: TRBJ1-1
V: TRBV4-2
DNA: TGTGCCAGCAGCTCGCAGGGGAACACTGAAGCTTTCTTT
CDR3: CASSSQGNTEAFF

size: NA
D: TRBD1
J: TRBJ1-2
V: TRBV7-8
DNA: TGTGCCAGCAGCACGCACAGGGGGCCTAACTATGGCTACACCTTC
CDR3: CASSTHRGPNYGYTF

size: NA
D: NA
J: TRBJ1-1
V: TRBV7-3
DNA: TGTGCCAGCAGCCGACGATCAGGGATTGGGGCTTTCTTT
CDR3: CASSRRSGIGAFF

size: NA
D: TRBD1
J: TRBJ2-7
V: TRBV11-2
DNA: TGTGCCAGCAGCTTAGCGGGGACAGGGTTTTTCGAGCAGTACTTC
CDR3: CASSLAGTGFFEQYF

size: once
D: TRBD2
J: TRBJ2-7
V: TRBV5-1
DNA: TGCGCCAGCAGCCAAGGGGCGGGGGAGTACGAGCAGTACTTC
CDR3: CASSQGAGEYEQYF

size: NA
D: NA
J: TRBJ1-5
V: TRBV11-2
DNA: TGTGCCAGCAGCCTTTGGGGGCAGCCCAATCAGCCCCAGCATTTT
CDR3: CASSLWGQPNQPQHF

size: few
D: NA
J: TRBJ1-1
V: TRBV25-1
DNA: TGTGCCAGCAGTGAAAGGGGTCCTGTCACTGAAGCTTTCTTT
CDR3: CASSERGPVTEAFF

size: few
D: NA
J: TRBJ1-5
V: TRBV6-1
DNA: TGTGCCTCCCAGGGAAATAGCAATCAGCCCCAGCATTTT
CDR3: CASQGNSNQPQHF

size: NA
D: TRBD2
J: TRBJ2-5
V: TRBV7-7
DNA: TGTGCCAGCAGCTTACTCGCGGGGGACTACCAAGAGACCCAGTACTTC
CDR3: CASSLLAGDYQETQYF

size: NA
D: NA
J: TRBJ2-7
V: TRBV7-2
DNA: TGTGCCAGCAGCTCAACCATACAGGGTCGAAAACCCGAGCAGTACTTC
CDR3: CASSSTIQGRKPEQYF

size: NA
D: TRBD2
J: TRBJ2-1
V: TRBV5-4
DNA: TGTGCCAGCAGCTCCCCCCGAGCGGGGGGGGGATTGCAGTTCTTC
CDR3: CASSSPRAGGGLQFF

size: NA
D: NA
J: TRBJ2-7
V: TRBV5-4
DNA: TGTGCCAGCAGCTTGAACAGTCTGGAACAGTACTTC
CDR3: CASSLNSLEQYF

size: NA
D: NA
J: TRBJ2-3
V: TRBV2
DNA: TGTGCCAGCAGTCTACAGGGCATAATTGCAGATACGCAGTATTTT
CDR3: CASSLQGIIADTQYF

size: NA
D: NA
J: TRBJ1-2
V: TRBV5-4
DNA: TGTGCCAGCAGCCTGGTGGCAGGCCCGTACTATGGCTACACCTTC
CDR3: CASSLVAGPYYGYTF

size: few
D: TRBD1
J: TRBJ1-5
V: TRBV10-3
DNA: TGTGCCACTCTACACGGGACAGGAAAAAATCAGCCCCAGCATTTT
CDR3: CATLHGTGKNQPQHF

size: NA
D: TRBD1
J: TRBJ2-1
V: TRBV28
DNA: TGTGCCAGCAGTTATTGGGACAGGGAGAATGAGCAGTTCTTC
CDR3: CASSYWDRENEQFF

size: NA
D: NA
J: TRBJ1-6
V: TRBV4-1
DNA: TGCGCCAGCAGCCCACAGGGCTCACCCCTCCACTTT
CDR3: CASSPQGSPLHF

size: NA
D: TRBD1
J: TRBJ2-2
V: TRBV6-6
DNA: TGTGCCAGCATCTGGACAGGGTCGGACACCGGGGAGCTGTTTTTT
CDR3: CASIWTGSDTGELFF

size: NA
D: TRBD1
J: TRBJ2-1
V: TRBV5-1
DNA: TGCGCCAGCAGCGCCGGGACAGGAGTATACAATGAGCAGTTCTTC
CDR3: CASSAGTGVYNEQFF

size: few
D: NA
J: TRBJ1-5
V: TRBV9
DNA: TGTGCCAGCAGCTCTGGCAATCAGCCCCAGCATTTT
CDR3: CASSSGNQPQHF

size: NA
D: NA
J: TRBJ1-3
V: TRBV2
DNA: TGTGCCAGCAGTGAAGCGTACGGGGCTGGAAACACCATATATTTT
CDR3: CASSEAYGAGNTIYF

size: NA
D: TRBD1
J: TRBJ1-2
V: TRBV2
DNA: TGTGCCAGCAGTGAAACACAGGGGGTAGGCTACACCTTC
CDR3: CASSETQGVGYTF

size: NA
D: TRBD2
J: TRBJ2-7
V: TRBV19
DNA: TGTGCCAGTAGTCGGGGGGGAGCAGTCTCTACGCAGCAGTACTTC
CDR3: CASSRGGAVSTQQYF

size: NA
D: TRBD1
J: TRBJ1-2
V: TRBV6-6
DNA: TGTGCCAGCAGTTACTCGAGTAGGGCAGGGGGCAATGGCTACACCTTC
CDR3: CASSYSSRAGGNGYTF

size: once
D: NA
J: TRBJ1-2
V: TRBV6-5
DNA: TGTGCCAGCAGTTACGACAGAACTAACTATGGCTACACCTTC
CDR3: CASSYDRTNYGYTF

size: NA
D: NA
J: TRBJ1-1
V: TRBV29-1
DNA: TGCGGAATTAACGCCCAGCGGAACACTGAAGCTTTCTTT
CDR3: CGINAQRNTEAFF

size: NA
D: NA
J: TRBJ2-7
V: TRBV7-9
DNA: TGTGCCAGCAGCTTAGTGGGGGGTTCCAACGAGCAGTACTTC
CDR3: CASSLVGGSNEQYF

size: NA
D: TRBD1
J: TRBJ1-1
V: TRBV29-1
DNA: TGCAGCGTTGCGGGGCAGGGGGGTACTGAAGCTTTCTTT
CDR3: CSVAGQGGTEAFF

size: NA
D: TRBD1
J: TRBJ1-1
V: TRBV29-1
DNA: TGCAGCGTACCCAGCGATGCAGGGGGCCGTGAAGCTTTCTTT
CDR3: CSVPSDAGGREAFF

size: NA
D: NA
J: TRBJ2-3
V: TRBV2
DNA: TGTGCCAGCAGTGAAGGAGTGGTGACAGATACGCAGTATTTT
CDR3: CASSEGVVTDTQYF

size: NA
D: NA
J: TRBJ1-5
V: TRBV2
DNA: TGTGCCAGCAGTGAGCGCCAGGGGTGGAATCAGCCCCAGCATTTT
CDR3: CASSERQGWNQPQHF